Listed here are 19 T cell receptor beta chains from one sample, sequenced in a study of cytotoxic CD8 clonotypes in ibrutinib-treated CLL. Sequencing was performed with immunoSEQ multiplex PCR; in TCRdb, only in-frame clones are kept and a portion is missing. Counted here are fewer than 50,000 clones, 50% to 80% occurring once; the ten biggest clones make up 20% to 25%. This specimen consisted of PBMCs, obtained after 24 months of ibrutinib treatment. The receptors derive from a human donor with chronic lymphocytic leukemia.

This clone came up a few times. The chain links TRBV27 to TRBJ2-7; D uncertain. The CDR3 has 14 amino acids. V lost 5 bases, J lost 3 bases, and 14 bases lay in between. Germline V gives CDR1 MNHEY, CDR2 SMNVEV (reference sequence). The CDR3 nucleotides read TGTGCCAGCAGTCGTTTTTGGTCGGGCTACGAGCAGTACTTC. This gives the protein CASSRFWSGYEQYF.

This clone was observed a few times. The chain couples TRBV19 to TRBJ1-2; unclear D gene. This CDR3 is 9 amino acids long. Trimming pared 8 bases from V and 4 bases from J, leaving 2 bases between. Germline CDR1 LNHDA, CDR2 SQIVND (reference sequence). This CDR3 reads CASGYGYTF. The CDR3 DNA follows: TGTGCCAGTGGCTATGGCTACACCTTC.

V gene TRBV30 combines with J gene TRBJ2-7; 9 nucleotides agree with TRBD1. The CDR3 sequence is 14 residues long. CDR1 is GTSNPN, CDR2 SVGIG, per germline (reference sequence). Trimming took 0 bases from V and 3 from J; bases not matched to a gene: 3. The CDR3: CAWSVGTGIYEQYF. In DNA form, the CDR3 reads TGTGCCTGGAGTGTAGGGACAGGGATCTACGAGCAGTACTTC. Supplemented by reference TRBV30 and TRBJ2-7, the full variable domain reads SQTIHQWPATLVQPVGSPLSLECTVEGTSNPNLYWYRQAAGRGLQLLFYSVGIGQISSEVPQNLSASRPQDRQFILSSKKLLLSDSGFYLCAWSVGTGIYEQYFGPGTRLTVT.

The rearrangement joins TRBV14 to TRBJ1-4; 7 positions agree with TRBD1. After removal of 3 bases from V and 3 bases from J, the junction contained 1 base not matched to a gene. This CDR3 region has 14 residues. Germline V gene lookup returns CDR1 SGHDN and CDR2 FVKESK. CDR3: CASSQGQPNEKLFF. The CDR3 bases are TGTGCCAGCAGCCAGGGACAGCCTAATGAAAAACTGTTTTTT.

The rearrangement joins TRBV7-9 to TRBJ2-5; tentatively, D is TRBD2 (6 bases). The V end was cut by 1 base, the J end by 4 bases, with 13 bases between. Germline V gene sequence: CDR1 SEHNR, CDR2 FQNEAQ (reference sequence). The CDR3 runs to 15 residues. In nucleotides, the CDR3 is TGTGCCAGCAGCTTAGGAACGGGAGTAATAGAGACCCAGTACTTC. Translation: CASSLGTGVIETQYF.

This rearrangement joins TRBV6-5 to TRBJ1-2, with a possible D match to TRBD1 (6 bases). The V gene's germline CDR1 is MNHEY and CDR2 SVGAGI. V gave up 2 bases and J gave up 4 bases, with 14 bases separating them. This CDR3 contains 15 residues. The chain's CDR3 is CASSYPWGAGYGYTF. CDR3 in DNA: TGTGCCAGCAGTTACCCCTGGGGGGCTGGCTATGGCTACACCTTC.

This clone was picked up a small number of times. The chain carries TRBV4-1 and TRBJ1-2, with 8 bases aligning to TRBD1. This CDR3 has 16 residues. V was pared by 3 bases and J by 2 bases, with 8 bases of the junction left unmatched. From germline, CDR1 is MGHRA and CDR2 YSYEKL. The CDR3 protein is CASSQTGTGPNYGYTF. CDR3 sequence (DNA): TGCGCCAGCAGCCAGACCGGGACAGGACCCAACTATGGCTACACCTTC.

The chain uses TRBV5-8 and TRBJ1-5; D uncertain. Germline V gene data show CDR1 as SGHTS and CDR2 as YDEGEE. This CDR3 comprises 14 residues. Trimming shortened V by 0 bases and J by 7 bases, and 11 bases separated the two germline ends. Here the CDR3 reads CASSLEEGRQPQHF. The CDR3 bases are TGTGCCAGCAGCTTGGAGGAAGGAAGGCAGCCCCAGCATTTT.

As DNA, the CDR3 is TGTGCCAGCAGCTTTGGGGTCCGGGAGCAGTACTTC. Protein: CASSFGVREQYF. V is TRBV7-9 and J is TRBJ2-7; D call uncertain. Germline V gene data show CDR1 as SEHNR and CDR2 as FQNEAQ (reference sequence). The CDR3 consists of 12 residues. V shed 3 bases and J shed 7 bases, with 10 bases lying between them.

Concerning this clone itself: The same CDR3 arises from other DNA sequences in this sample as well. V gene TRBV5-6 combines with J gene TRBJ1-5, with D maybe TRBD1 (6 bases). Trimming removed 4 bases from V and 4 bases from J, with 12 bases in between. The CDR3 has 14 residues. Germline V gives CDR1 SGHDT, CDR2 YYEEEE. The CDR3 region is CASSLGQLNQPQHF. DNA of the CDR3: TGTGCCAGCAGCCTTGGACAGCTTAATCAGCCCCAGCATTTT.

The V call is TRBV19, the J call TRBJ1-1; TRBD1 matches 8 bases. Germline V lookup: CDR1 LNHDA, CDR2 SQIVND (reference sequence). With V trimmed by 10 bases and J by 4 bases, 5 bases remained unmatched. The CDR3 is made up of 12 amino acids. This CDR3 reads CATNDRGTEAFF. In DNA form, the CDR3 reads TGTGCCACCAACGACAGGGGCACTGAAGCTTTCTTT.

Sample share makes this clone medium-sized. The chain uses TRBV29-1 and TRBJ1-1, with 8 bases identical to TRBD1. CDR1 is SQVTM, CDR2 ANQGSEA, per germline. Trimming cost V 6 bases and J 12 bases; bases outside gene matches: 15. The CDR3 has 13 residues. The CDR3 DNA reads TGCAGCGTAGAGTTACCCGATCGGACAGGGACTTTCTTT. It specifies CSVELPDRTGTFF.

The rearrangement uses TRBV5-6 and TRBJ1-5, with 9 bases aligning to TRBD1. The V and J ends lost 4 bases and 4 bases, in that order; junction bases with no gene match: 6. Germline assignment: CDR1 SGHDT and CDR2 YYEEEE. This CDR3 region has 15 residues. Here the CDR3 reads CASSRGDRENQPQHF. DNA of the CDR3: TGTGCCAGCAGCCGGGGGGACAGGGAAAATCAGCCCCAGCATTTT.

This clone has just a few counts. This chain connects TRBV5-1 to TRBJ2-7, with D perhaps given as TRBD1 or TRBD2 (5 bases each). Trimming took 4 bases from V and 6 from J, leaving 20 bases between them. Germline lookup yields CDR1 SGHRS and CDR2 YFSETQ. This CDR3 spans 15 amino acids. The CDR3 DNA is TGCGCCAGCAGCGCCCTAGGAGAGGGGCGGGCCGAGCAGTACTTC. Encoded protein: CASSALGEGRAEQYF.

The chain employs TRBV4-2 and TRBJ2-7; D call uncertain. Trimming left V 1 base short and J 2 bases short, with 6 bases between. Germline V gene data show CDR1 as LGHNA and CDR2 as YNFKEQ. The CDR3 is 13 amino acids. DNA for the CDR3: TGTGCCAGCAGCCAAGGACAACCCTACGAGCAGTACTTC. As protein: CASSQGQPYEQYF.

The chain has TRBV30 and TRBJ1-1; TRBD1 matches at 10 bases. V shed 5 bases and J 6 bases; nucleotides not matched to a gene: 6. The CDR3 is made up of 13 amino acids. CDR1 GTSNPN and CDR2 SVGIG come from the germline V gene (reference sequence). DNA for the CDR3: TGTGCCTGGGCCCGACAGGGGGCTTCTGAAGCTTTCTTT. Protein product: CAWARQGASEAFF.

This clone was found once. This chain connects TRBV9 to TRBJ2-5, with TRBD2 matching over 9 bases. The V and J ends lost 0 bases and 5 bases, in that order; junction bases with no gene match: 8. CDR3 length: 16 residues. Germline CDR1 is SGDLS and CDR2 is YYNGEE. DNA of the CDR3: TGTGCCAGCAGCGTAGGGAAGCGGGGGGTATTGGAGACCCAGTACTTC. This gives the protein CASSVGKRGVLETQYF.

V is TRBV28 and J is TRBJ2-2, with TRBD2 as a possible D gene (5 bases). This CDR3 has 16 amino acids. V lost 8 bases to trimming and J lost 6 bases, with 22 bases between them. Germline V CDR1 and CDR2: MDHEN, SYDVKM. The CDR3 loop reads CASAKVGLARAGELFF. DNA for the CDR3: TGTGCCAGCGCCAAGGTCGGCTTAGCGCGGGCCGGGGAGCTGTTTTTT. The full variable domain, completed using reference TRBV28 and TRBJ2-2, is DVKVTQSSRYLVKRTGEKVFLECVQDMDHENMFWYRQDPGLGLRLIYFSYDVKMKEKGDIPEGYSVSREKKERFSLILESASTNQTSMYLCASAKVGLARAGELFFGEGSRLTVL.

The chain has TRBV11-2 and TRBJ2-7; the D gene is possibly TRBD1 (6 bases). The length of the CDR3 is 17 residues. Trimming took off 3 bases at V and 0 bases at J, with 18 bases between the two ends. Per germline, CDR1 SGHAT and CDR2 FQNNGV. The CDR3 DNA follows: TGTGCCAGCAGCTTGTGGGTACAGATGGACAGCTCCTACGAGCAGTACTTC. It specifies CASSLWVQMDSSYEQYF.